Each of the 22 T cell receptor beta chains below was sequenced from the same sample in a study of chemoradiotherapy in HPV16-positive cancers. Assay: immunoSEQ multiplex PCR; the TCRdb copy retains only in-frame clones and omits some. The sample records around 9,000 clones, roughly three quarters being singletons. Sequencing was performed on tumor tissue, taken from a patient who underwent chemoradiotherapy. The receptors here all came from a human donor with HPV-associated anogenital cancer.

This clone turned up a few times. This chain joins TRBV6-6 and TRBJ1-5; D not resolved. The CDR3 sequence is 11 residues long. Trimming took 5 bases from V and 7 from J, leaving 6 bases between them. The germline gives CDR1 MNHNY, CDR2 SVGAGI (reference sequence). CDR3 sequence reads: CASSDGQPQHF. In DNA form, the CDR3 reads TGTGCCAGCAGTGATGGCCAGCCCCAGCATTTT.

The chain has TRBV14 and TRBJ2-1; no reliable D call. CDR3 length equals 15 residues. CDR1 is SGHDN, CDR2 FVKESK, per germline. V lost 0 bases and J 3 bases, leaving 9 bases between the germline ends. Here the CDR3 DNA reads TGTGCCAGCAGCCAAGAGGTATTTGGCTACAATGAGCAGTTCTTC. Translation: CASSQEVFGYNEQFF.

This clone was recorded once. This chain links TRBV19 with TRBJ2-2; D might be TRBD2 (5 bases). Germline V CDR1 and CDR2: LNHDA, SQIVND (reference sequence). The V end lost 7 bases, the J end lost 0 bases, and 12 bases lay between the germline ends. This CDR3 contains 15 residues. CDR3 sequence: CASKARTSNTGELFF. CDR3 coding DNA: TGTGCCAGTAAGGCCCGGACTTCGAACACCGGGGAGCTGTTTTTT.

The J gene is TRBJ1-1, the V gene TRBV7-2, with D tentatively TRBD1 (5 bases). Per germline, CDR1 SGHTA and CDR2 FQGNSA. Trimming left V 0 bases short and J 1 base short, with 9 bases between. This CDR3 has 15 amino acids. CDR3 DNA sequence: TGTGCCAGCAGCTTAGCGCCGGGGCCGAACACTGAAGCTTTCTTT. Translating gives CASSLAPGPNTEAFF.

V is TRBV5-4 and J is TRBJ2-5; TRBD2 is a possible D gene (6 bases). CDR1 is SGHNT and CDR2 is YYREEE in the germline V gene (reference sequence). V lost 3 bases and J 1 base, leaving 10 bases between the germline ends. This CDR3 has 14 residues. As DNA, the CDR3 is TGTGCCAGCAGCTCCTCCGGGAGCCAAGAGACCCAGTACTTC. Translated, it gives CASSSSGSQETQYF.

This sequence joins TRBV5-4 and TRBJ2-6; a weak D match, TRBD1 (5 bases). The CDR3 runs to 16 residues. Germline V gene lookup returns CDR1 SGHNT and CDR2 YYREEE (reference sequence). V was cut by 5 bases and J by 0 bases, with 12 bases left in between. CDR3 in amino acids: CASSNRLSSGANVLTF. In DNA form, the CDR3 reads TGTGCCAGCAGTAACAGGCTTAGCTCTGGGGCCAACGTCCTGACTTTC.

The rearrangement links TRBV2 to TRBJ2-1, with D perhaps TRBD1 (5 bases). CDR1 is SNHLY and CDR2 is FYNNEI in the germline V gene. CDR3 length: 14 residues. Trimming took 1 base from V and 12 from J, leaving 16 bases between them. The CDR3 nucleotides read TGTGCCAGCAGTGAAGGACAGAACCTTGGTGGGCAGTTCTTC. This translates into CASSEGQNLGGQFF.

This clone occurred a few times. The chain joins TRBV2 to TRBJ2-5, with D perhaps matching TRBD1 (6 bases). The CDR3 totals 15 residues. Germline V CDR1 and CDR2: SNHLY, FYNNEI. Trimming took 4 bases from V and 3 from J, leaving 15 bases between them. The CDR3 sequence: CASSGVGDTEETQYF. The CDR3 coding sequence is TGTGCCAGCAGTGGCGTTGGGGACACCGAAGAGACCCAGTACTTC. Full variable domain (rest looked up from reference TRBV2 and TRBJ2-5): EPEVTQTPSHQVTQMGQEVILRCVPISNHLYFYWYRQILGQKVEFLVSFYNNEISEKSEIFDDQFSVERPDGSNFTLKIRSTKLEDSAMYFCASSGVGDTEETQYFGPGTRLLVL.

This clone was detected once. The V call is TRBV4-2, the J call TRBJ1-6; D perhaps matches TRBD1 (6 bases). Trimming stripped 4 bases from V and 8 bases from J, with 9 bases between. This CDR3 spans 13 amino acids. Germline V lookup: CDR1 LGHNA, CDR2 YNFKEQ. The CDR3 reads CASSRGADSPLHF. For the CDR3, the DNA is TGTGCCAGCAGCCGGGGGGCGGATTCACCCCTCCACTTT.

V and J are TRBV11-2 and TRBJ2-1; no clear D. The CDR3 spans 17 residues. Germline values: CDR1 SGHAT, CDR2 FQNNGV. V shed 5 bases and J shed 5 bases, with 22 bases lying between them. CDR3 region: CASSPGRSSFAHNEQFF. CDR3 in DNA: TGTGCCAGCAGCCCCGGACGGTCATCCTTTGCCCACAATGAGCAGTTCTTC. The variable domain in full, completed from reference TRBV11-2 and TRBJ2-1, reads EAGVAQSPRYKIIEKRQSVAFWCNPISGHATLYWYQQILGQGPKLLIQFQNNGVVDDSQLPKDRFSAERLKGVDSTLKIQPAKLEDSAVYLCASSPGRSSFAHNEQFFGPGTRLTVL.

This clone was observed a handful of times. The V call is TRBV6-5, the J call TRBJ1-1, with a tentative D call TRBD1 (5 bases). The CDR3 spans 15 residues. V lost 0 bases, J lost 5 bases, and 13 bases lay in between. Germline CDR1 MNHEY, CDR2 SVGAGI. The CDR3 nucleotides read TGTGCCAGCAGTTACTCGAGGGGTACGGGGACTGAAGCTTTCTTT. It translates to CASSYSRGTGTEAFF.

V gene TRBV2 combines with J gene TRBJ1-6; 7 nucleotides align to TRBD1. The CDR3 loop spans 15 amino acids. V was pared by 7 bases and J by 3 bases, with 6 bases of the junction left unmatched. The germline gives CDR1 SNHLY, CDR2 FYNNEI. The CDR3 DNA sequence: TGTGCCAGCAATCCGACAGGGAACTATAATTCACCCCTCCACTTT. Amino acid sequence: CASNPTGNYNSPLHF.

This clone occurred once. This CDR3 is also generated by other DNA sequences in the sample. The chain has TRBV7-9 and TRBJ2-7; no clear D gene. This CDR3 is 15 amino acids long. The V gene's germline CDR1 is SEHNR and CDR2 FQNEAQ (reference sequence). Trimming removed 1 base from V and 2 bases from J, with 12 bases in between. Written as DNA, the CDR3 is TGTGCCAGCAGCTTAGTCTCGGGCAGAGCCTACGAGCAGTACTTC. Protein: CASSLVSGRAYEQYF.

This chain joins TRBV19 and TRBJ2-4; 11 bases match TRBD2. The CDR3 spans 18 residues. J was trimmed by 0 bases and V by 5 bases; bases with no gene match: 9. The germline V gene encodes CDR1 LNHDA and CDR2 SQIVND (reference sequence). The CDR3 reads CASSLRLAGTVAKNIQYF. CDR3 bases: TGTGCCAGTAGTTTACGACTAGCGGGGACTGTAGCCAAAAACATTCAGTACTTC.

This clone appeared a few times. In nucleotides, the CDR3 is TGTGCCAGCAGTAAGCGGGAGAACTACGAGCAGTACTTC. Translating gives CASSKRENYEQYF. The rearrangement joins TRBV11-1 to TRBJ2-7; TRBD2 matches at 8 bases. Trimming cost V 6 bases and J 3 bases; bases outside gene matches: 4. The CDR3 sequence is 13 residues long. CDR1 SGHAT and CDR2 FQDESV come from the germline V gene (reference sequence).

The chain couples TRBV29-1 to TRBJ2-5; D is perhaps TRBD1 or TRBD2 (5 bases each). Germline V gives CDR1 SQVTM, CDR2 ANQGSEA. There are 13 residues in the CDR3. Between the trimmed V and J ends, which lost 7 bases and 4 bases, there was a span of 16 bases. The CDR3 loop is CSGTRSGPETQYF. The CDR3 DNA sequence: TGCAGCGGTACACGGTCGGGACCAGAGACCCAGTACTTC.

The chain links TRBV12-5 to TRBJ2-5; possible D gene TRBD1, 6 bases. The germline V and J ends were trimmed by 1 base and 5 bases, with 14 bases remaining between them. The CDR3 length is 15 residues. The germline V gene encodes CDR1 LGHNT and CDR2 FRNRAP. As DNA, the CDR3 is TGTGCTAGTGGTTTGGAGGACAGAATTCCGGAGACCCAGTACTTC. Translated: CASGLEDRIPETQYF.

In nucleotides, the CDR3 is TGTGCCCTCAGGGACAGGGCGGGGACTGAAGCTTTCTTT. Protein sequence: CALRDRAGTEAFF. This sequence joins TRBV7-9 and TRBJ1-1; 9 bases line up with TRBD1. Germline CDR1 and CDR2: SEHNR and FQNEAQ (reference sequence). The CDR3 has 13 residues. V dropped 11 bases and J dropped 5; count of bases not matched to a gene: 9.

Within the sample, this clone is medium-sized. The rearrangement links TRBV11-3 to TRBJ2-7, with TRBD2 matching over 11 bases. Germline values: CDR1 SGHNT, CDR2 YENEEA. V was pared by 4 bases and J by 2 bases, with 13 bases of the junction left unmatched. This CDR3 has 18 residues. CDR3: CASSSPVMGTSGTYEQYF. In DNA form, the CDR3 reads TGTGCCAGCAGCTCCCCTGTGATGGGGACTAGCGGTACCTACGAGCAGTACTTC. The complete variable domain, with remaining parts taken from reference TRBV11-3 and TRBJ2-7, reads EAGVVQSPRYKIIEKKQPVAFWCNPISGHNTLYWYLQNLGQGPELLIRYENEEAVDDSQLPKDRFSAERLKGVDSTLKIQPAELGDSAVYLCASSSPVMGTSGTYEQYFGPGTRLTVT.

J is TRBJ2-3 and V is TRBV9; 11 bases are shared with TRBD2. J was trimmed by 0 bases and V by 1 base; bases with no gene match: 7. The CDR3 sequence is 18 residues long. The germline gives CDR1 SGDLS, CDR2 YYNGEE. The CDR3: CASSVSLAGGVSTDTQYF. The CDR3 DNA is TGTGCCAGCAGCGTATCCCTAGCGGGGGGCGTAAGCACAGATACGCAGTATTTT.

The chain links TRBV6-6 to TRBJ1-1; D perhaps matches TRBD1 (6 bases). From germline, CDR1 is MNHNY and CDR2 SVGAGI (reference sequence). The CDR3 is made up of 14 amino acids. Between the trimmed V and J ends, which lost 9 bases and 0 bases, there was a span of 14 bases. The CDR3 is CASDLGALNTEAFF. In DNA, the CDR3 is TGTGCCAGTGACCTGGGGGCTTTGAACACTGAAGCTTTCTTT.

This clone showed up just a few times. The rearrangement uses TRBV10-3 and TRBJ1-3; 7 nucleotides line up with TRBD1. In germline, CDR1 is ENHRY, CDR2 SYGVKD. There are 15 residues in the CDR3. V lost 7 bases to trimming and J lost 0 bases; unmatched junction nucleotides: 6. The CDR3: CAITRQGNSGNTIYF. The CDR3 coding sequence is TGTGCCATCACGCGACAGGGAAACTCTGGAAACACCATATATTTT.